This T cell receptor beta chain was recorded in a study of blood T cell repertoires in COVID-19. The protocol was immunoSEQ multiplex PCR, while the TCRdb copy is restricted to in-frame clones and leaves out a portion. The data contain roughly 26,000 clones, 83% of them singletons. This clonotype originated in a human donor in a cohort sampled during active COVID-19. The specimen sequenced was peripheral blood.

The CDR3 protein is CAVLGQGRSDNEQFF. CDR3 coding DNA: TGTGCCGTATTGGGACAGGGGAGAAGTGACAATGAGCAGTTCTTC. The chain has TRBV28 and TRBJ2-1, with 10 bases aligning to TRBD1. V lost 11 bases to trimming and J lost 5 bases; unmatched junction nucleotides: 12. CDR1 and CDR2 (germline): MDHEN, SYDVKM. The CDR3 runs to 15 residues.